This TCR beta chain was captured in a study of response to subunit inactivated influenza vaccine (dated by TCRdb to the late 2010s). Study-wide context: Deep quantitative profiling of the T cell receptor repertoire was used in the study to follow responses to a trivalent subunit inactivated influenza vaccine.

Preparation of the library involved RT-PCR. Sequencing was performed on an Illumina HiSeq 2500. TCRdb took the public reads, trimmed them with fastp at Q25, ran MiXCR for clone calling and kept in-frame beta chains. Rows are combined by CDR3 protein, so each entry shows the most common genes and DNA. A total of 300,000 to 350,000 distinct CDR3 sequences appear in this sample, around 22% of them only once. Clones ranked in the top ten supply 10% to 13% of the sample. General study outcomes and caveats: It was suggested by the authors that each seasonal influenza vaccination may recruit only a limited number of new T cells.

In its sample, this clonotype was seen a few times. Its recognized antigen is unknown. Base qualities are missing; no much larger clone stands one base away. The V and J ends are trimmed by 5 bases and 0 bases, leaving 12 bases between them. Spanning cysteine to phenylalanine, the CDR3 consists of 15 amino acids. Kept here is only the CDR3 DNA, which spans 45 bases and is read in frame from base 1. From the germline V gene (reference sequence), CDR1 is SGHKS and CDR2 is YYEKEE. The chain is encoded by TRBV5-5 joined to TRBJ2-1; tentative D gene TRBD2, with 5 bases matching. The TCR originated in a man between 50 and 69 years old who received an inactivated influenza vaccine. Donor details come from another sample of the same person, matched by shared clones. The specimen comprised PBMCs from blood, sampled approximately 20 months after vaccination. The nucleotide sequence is TGTGCCAGCAGACTAGGAACATACTCCTACAATGAGCAGTTCTTC. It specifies CASRLGTYSYNEQFF. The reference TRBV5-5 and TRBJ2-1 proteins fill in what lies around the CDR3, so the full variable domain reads DAGVTQSPTHLIKTRGQQVTLRCSPISGHKSVSWYQQVLGQGPQFIFQYYEKEERGRGNFPDRFSARQFPNYSSELNVNALLLGDSALYLCASRLGTYSYNEQFFGPGTRLTVL.